This record looks at one TCR beta chain sequence and its context. Assay: immunoSEQ multiplex PCR; the TCRdb copy retains only in-frame clones and omits some. Of approximately 240,000 clones detected, 84% appear once; the ten largest clones hold around 1.5%. The data were taken from a study of blood T cell repertoires in COVID-19. As for the study in general: The cDNA or gDNA used as material had been derived from T cells, B-cell-depleted T cells, or PBMCs.

The CDR3 extends over 14 amino acids. Germline CDR1 reads SGHNT; CDR2 reads YYREEE (reference sequence). Trimming cost V 5 bases and J 1 base; bases outside gene matches: 4. The rearrangement links TRBV5-4 to TRBJ2-5, with 8 bases aligning to TRBD1. The sequence was obtained from a woman in her 40s who had recovered from COVID-19. The sample taken for sequencing was peripheral blood. CDR3 bases: TGTGCCAGCAGATCGGACAGGGCCCAAGAGACCCAGTACTTC. Amino acids: CASRSDRAQETQYF.